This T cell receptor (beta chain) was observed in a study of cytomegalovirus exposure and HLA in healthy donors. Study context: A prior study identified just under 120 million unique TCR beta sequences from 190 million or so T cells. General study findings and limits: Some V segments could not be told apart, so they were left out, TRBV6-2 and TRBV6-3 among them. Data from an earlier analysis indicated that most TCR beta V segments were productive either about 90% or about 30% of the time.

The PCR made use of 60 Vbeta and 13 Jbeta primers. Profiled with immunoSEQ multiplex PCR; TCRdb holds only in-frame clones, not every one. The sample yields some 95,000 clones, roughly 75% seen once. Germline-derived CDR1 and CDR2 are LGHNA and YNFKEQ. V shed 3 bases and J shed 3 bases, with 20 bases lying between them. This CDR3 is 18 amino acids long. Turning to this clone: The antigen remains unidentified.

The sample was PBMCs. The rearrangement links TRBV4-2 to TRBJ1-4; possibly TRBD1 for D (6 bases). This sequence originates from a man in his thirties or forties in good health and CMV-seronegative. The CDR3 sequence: CASSQRGGGRGANEKLFF. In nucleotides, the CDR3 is TGTGCCAGCAGCCAGCGCGGCGGGGGGCGCGGAGCTAATGAAAAACTGTTTTTT.